These 10 T cell receptor beta chains came from one sample sequenced in a study of blood T cells in healthy people across ages. Combining a sample-barcoded 5' primer with a J-beta primer mix, a second PCR ran for roughly 7 to 12 cycles. TCRdb passed the 5' RACE reads through MiXCR, listing each CDR3 protein once. The repertoire holds around 1,600,000 distinct CDR3 sequences, with 35% to 45% as singletons. Sequencing was done on a sample of blood. The receptors come from a woman between 18 and 30 years old in good health.

V and J are TRBV20-1 and TRBJ1-1; TRBD1 matches at 7 bases. CDR1 DFQATT and CDR2 SNEGSKA come from the germline V gene (reference sequence). CDR3 length equals 13 residues. Losses at the gene ends were 2 bases for V and 3 bases for J; bases not matched to a gene: 3. CDR3 nucleotides: TGCAGTGCTAGAAACACAGGGGACACTGAAGCTTTCTTT. Translated, it gives CSARNTGDTEAFF.

The chain employs TRBV10-3 and TRBJ1-6; no clear D. The germline V gene has CDR1 ENHRY and CDR2 SYGVKD. Deletions cut 0 bases from V and 7 bases from J, with 13 bases between. The CDR3 totals 16 residues. The DNA of the CDR3 is TGTGCCATCAGTGAGTCGGGAGAATTCCTAAATTCACCCCTCCACTTT. Translation gives CAISESGEFLNSPLHF.

V is TRBV9 and J is TRBJ1-2; possible D gene TRBD1, 5 bases. V lost 4 bases to trimming and J lost 5 bases, with 21 bases between them. This CDR3 comprises 16 residues. The germline V gene encodes CDR1 SGDLS and CDR2 YYNGEE. CDR3: CASSSTTGTYFYGYTF. The CDR3 DNA is TGTGCCAGCAGCTCTACGACGGGGACCTATTTTTATGGCTACACCTTC.

The chain recombines TRBV9 with TRBJ1-1; D possibly corresponds to TRBD1 (5 bases). Germline CDR1 SGDLS, CDR2 YYNGEE. The CDR3 loop spans 13 amino acids. The V and J ends lost 4 bases and 3 bases respectively, with 10 bases between them. Here the CDR3 DNA reads TGTGCCAGCAGCCCAGGGCCGGACACTGAAGCTTTCTTT. Protein product: CASSPGPDTEAFF.

This chain links TRBV11-2 with TRBJ2-1; 11 bases fit TRBD2. Near its end, the DNA agrees better with TRBJ2-7, so the J call may be wrong. The CDR3 totals 15 residues. CDR1 and CDR2 from the germline V gene are SGHAT and FQNNGV. CDR3 loop: CASSPPGLAVNEQYF. The CDR3 nucleotides are TGTGCCAGCAGCCCTCCGGGACTAGCGGTCAATGAGCAGTACTTC.

This clonotype has only a few counts. This CDR3 is CASSLIGYTDTQYF. The CDR3 coding sequence is TGTGCCAGCAGCTTAATTGGATACACAGATACGCAGTATTTT. The chain is built from TRBV7-3 and TRBJ2-3, with D unresolved. CDR1 is SGHTA, CDR2 FQGTGA, per germline. This CDR3 comprises 14 residues. Trimming removed 1 base from V and 2 bases from J, with 7 bases in between. Combining the CDR3 with reference TRBV7-3 and TRBJ2-3 gives the whole variable domain GAGVSQTPSNKVTEKGKYVELRCDPISGHTALYWYRQSLGQGPEFLIYFQGTGAADDSGLPNDRFFAVRPEGSVSTLKIQRTERGDSAVYLCASSLIGYTDTQYFGPGTRLTVL.

This clonotype was counted a few times. The CDR3 is CASSGFGETQYF. The CDR3 DNA is TGTGCCAGCAGCGGCTTCGGGGAGACCCAGTACTTC. The gene calls are TRBV11-2 and TRBJ2-7; no clear D. The end of the DNA aligns better with TRBJ2-5, so the J call may be wrong. Germline CDR1 is SGHAT and CDR2 is FQNNGV. The CDR3 covers 12 residues.

The chain combines TRBV10-3 with TRBJ2-1; maybe TRBD2 (5 bases). Germline V CDR1 and CDR2: ENHRY, SYGVKD. Trimming removed 6 bases from V and 4 bases from J, with 16 bases in between. The CDR3 is 15 amino acids. The CDR3 is CAISVGGLGYNEQFF. The CDR3 DNA sequence: TGTGCCATCAGCGTCGGAGGTCTGGGTTACAATGAGCAGTTCTTC.

This clonotype was observed a few times. The gene calls are TRBV9 and TRBJ2-1; TRBD1 agrees at 8 bases. After removal of 3 bases from V and 0 bases from J, the junction contained 8 bases not matched to a gene. Per germline, CDR1 SGDLS and CDR2 YYNGEE. The CDR3 sequence is 17 residues long. CDR3 nucleotides: TGTGCCAGCAGCGCATATAGGGACAGGAGCTCCTACAATGAGCAGTTCTTC. Translating it yields CASSAYRDRSSYNEQFF. The full variable domain, rest sourced from reference TRBV9 and TRBJ2-1, is DSGVTQTPKHLITATGQRVTLRCSPRSGDLSVYWYQQSLDQGLQFLIQYYNGEERAKGNILERFSAQQFPDLHSELNLSSLELGDSALYFCASSAYRDRSSYNEQFFGPGTRLTVL.

The sample holds a few counts of this clonotype. V gene TRBV4-3 combines with J gene TRBJ2-3; tentatively, D is TRBD2 (5 bases). Trimming took 1 base from V and 2 from J, leaving 13 bases between them. The CDR3 totals 16 residues. The germline V gene has CDR1 LGHNA and CDR2 YSLEER. CDR3 loop: CASSQGVTGYTDTQYF. Here the CDR3 DNA reads TGCGCCAGCAGCCAAGGCGTCACGGGATACACAGATACGCAGTATTTT.